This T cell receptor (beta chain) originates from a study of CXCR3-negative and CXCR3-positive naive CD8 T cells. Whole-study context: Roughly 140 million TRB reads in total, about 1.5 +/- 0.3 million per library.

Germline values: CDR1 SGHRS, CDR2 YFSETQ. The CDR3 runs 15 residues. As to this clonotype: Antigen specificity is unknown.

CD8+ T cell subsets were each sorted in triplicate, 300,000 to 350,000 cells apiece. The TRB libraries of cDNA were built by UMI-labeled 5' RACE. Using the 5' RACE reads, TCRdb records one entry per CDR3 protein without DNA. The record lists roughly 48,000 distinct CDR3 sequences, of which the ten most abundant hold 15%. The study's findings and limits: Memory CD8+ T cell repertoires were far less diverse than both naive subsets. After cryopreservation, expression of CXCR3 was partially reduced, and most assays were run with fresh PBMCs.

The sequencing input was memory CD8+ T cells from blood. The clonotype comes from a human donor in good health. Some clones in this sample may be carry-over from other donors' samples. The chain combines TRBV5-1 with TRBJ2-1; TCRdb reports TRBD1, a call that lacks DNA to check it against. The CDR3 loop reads CASRGTGSSYNEQFF.